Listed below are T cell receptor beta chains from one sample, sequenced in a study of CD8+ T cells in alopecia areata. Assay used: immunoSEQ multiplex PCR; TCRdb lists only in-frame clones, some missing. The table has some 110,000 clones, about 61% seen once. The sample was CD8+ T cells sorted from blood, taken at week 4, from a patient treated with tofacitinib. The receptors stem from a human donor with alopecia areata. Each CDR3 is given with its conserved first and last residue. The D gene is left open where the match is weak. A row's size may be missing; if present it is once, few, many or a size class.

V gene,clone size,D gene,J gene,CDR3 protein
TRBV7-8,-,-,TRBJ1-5,CASSSIQGYQPQHF
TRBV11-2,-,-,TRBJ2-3,CASSLVSGDTQYF
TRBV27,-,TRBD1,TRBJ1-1,CASSLKTGGFEAFF
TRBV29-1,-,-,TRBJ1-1,CSVEAVDTEAFF
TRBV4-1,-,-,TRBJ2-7,CASSQATWHEQYF
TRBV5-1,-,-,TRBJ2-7,CASSPDHEQYF
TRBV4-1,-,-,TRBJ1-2,CASSQDAGIYGYTF
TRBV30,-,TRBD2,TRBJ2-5,CAGAGPSGAQYF
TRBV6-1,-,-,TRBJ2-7,CASSDNFEQYF
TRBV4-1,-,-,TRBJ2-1,CASSVRAQTEVNEQFF
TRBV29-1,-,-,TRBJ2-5,CSVLGAESQETQYF
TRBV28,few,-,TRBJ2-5,CASSTTGEETQYF
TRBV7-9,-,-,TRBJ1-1,CASSFSGAEAFF
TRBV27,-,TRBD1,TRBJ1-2,CASSLLGQGYGYTF
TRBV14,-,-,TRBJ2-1,CASSPGLDNEQFF
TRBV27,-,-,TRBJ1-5,CASSFRPEWPQHF
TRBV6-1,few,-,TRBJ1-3,CASSEWVETSGNTIYF
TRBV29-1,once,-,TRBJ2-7,CSVAQGRPYEQYF
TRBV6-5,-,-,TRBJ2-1,CASSYSAAREYNEQFF
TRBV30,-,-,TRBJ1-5,CAWSPADNQPQHF
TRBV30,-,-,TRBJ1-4,CAWRRGTEKLFF
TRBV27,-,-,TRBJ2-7,CASSRQNEQYF
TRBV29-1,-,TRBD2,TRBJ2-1,CSVASGEYNEQFF